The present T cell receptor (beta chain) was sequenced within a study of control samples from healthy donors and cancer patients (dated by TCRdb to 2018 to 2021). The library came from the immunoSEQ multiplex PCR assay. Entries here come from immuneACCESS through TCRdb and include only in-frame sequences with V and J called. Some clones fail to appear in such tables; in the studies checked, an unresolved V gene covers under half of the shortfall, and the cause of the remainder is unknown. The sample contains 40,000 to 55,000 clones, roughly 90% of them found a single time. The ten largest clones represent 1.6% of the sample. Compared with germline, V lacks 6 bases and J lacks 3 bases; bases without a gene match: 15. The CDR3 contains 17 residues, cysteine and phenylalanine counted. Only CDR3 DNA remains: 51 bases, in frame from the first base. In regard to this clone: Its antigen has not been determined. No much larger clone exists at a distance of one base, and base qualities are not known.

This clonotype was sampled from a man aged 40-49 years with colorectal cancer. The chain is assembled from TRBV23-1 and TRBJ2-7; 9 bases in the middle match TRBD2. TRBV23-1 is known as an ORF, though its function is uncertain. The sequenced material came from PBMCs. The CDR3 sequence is CASSRAEGIAGDYEQYF. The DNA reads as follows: TGCGCCAGCAGCAGGGCGGAGGGTATAGCGGGGGACTACGAGCAGTACTTC.